This record concerns one T cell receptor beta chain sequence. This record comes from a study of Graves' ophthalmopathy and Graves' hyperthyroidism. Beta-chain TCR CDR3 regions were amplified from RNA transcripts. The authors performed first-round RT-PCR with HTBI primers and then a second-round multiplex PCR. TCRdb fed the multiplex PCR reads into MiXCR, producing one record per CDR3 protein. Here the sample spans hundreds of thousands of distinct CDR3 sequences, roughly two fifths being singletons. The CDR3 extends over 16 amino acids. V gave up 3 bases and J gave up 0 bases; unmatched junction bases: 4. The germline V gene has CDR1 ENHRY and CDR2 SYGVKD.

Sequencing input: peripheral blood. The chain couples TRBV10-3 to TRBJ2-7; TRBD2 matches 11 bases. This TCR was recovered from an adult man with Graves' ophthalmopathy. The CDR3 region has the DNA TGTGCCATCAGTGATCCCACTAGCGGGAGCTCCTACGAGCAGTACTTC. Residues: CAISDPTSGSSYEQYF.